This TCR beta chain emerged from a study of T cell responses to AZD1222 COVID-19 vaccine. Study-wide findings and caveats: Spike-specific TCR depth and breadth grew after two AZD1222 doses.

Sequencing was performed with immunoSEQ multiplex PCR; in TCRdb, only in-frame clones are kept and a portion is missing. The sample contains tens of thousands of clones, nearly 90% of which appear only once. Concerning this clone itself: Its antigen remains unidentified.

CDR1 and CDR2 from the germline V gene are KGHSH and LQKENI. The CDR3 runs to 15 residues. V dropped 5 bases and J dropped 0; count of bases not matched to a gene: 6. The sequence was obtained from an adult who received the AZD1222 COVID-19 vaccine. The source material was peripheral blood, sampled 28 days after the second AZD1222 dose. The chain links TRBV18 to TRBJ1-1; 7 bases are a match to TRBD1. The CDR3 here is CASSWADRLNTEAFF. CDR3 coding DNA: TGTGCCAGCTCATGGGCGGACAGGTTGAACACTGAAGCTTTCTTT. The full variable domain, completed using reference TRBV18 and TRBJ1-1, is NAGVMQNPRHLVRRRGQEARLRCSPMKGHSHVYWYRQLPEEGLKFMVYLQKENIIDESGMPKERFSAEFPKEGPSILRIQQVVRGDSAAYFCASSWADRLNTEAFFGQGTRLTVV.